These T cell receptor beta chains were read from a single sample in a study of T cell repertoires in cytomegalovirus infection. These receptors are not linked to any known antigen. TCRdb redid the calling of the reads with MiXCR, one entry per CDR3 protein. The sample consists of approximately 990,000 distinct CDR3 sequences, around 29% of them appearing once. Sequencing used cultured CD8+ T cells from PBMCs, obtained from culture after CMV antigen stimulation. The receptor source for this set is a human donor in good health (CMV status not recorded). Some clones in this sample may be carry-over from other donors' samples. Both conserved end residues are part of each CDR3. A D gene is named only where the DNA matches it firmly. Not every row has a clone size; where given, it reads once, few, many or a size class.

once,TRBD2,TRBJ2-3,TRBV29-1,CSVENPASGSTDTQYF,TGCAGCGTTGAAAATCCAGCTAGCGGGAGCACAGATACGCAGTATTTT
NA,TRBD2,TRBJ2-5,TRBV5-1,CASSDGLALHQETQYF,TGCGCCAGCAGCGACGGACTAGCACTTCATCAAGAGACCCAGTACTTC
NA,NA,TRBJ2-7,TRBV6-1,CVSSEANRPYEQYF,TGTGTCAGCAGTGAAGCGAACAGGCCCTACGAGCAGTACTTC
NA,NA,TRBJ2-6,TRBV27,CASQPGTGANVLTF,TGTGCCAGCCAGCCAGGGACCGGGGCCAACGTCCTGACTTTC
many,TRBD2,TRBJ2-1,TRBV6-1,CASSGLAGPYNEQFF,TGTGCCAGCAGCGGACTAGCGGGGCCCTACAATGAGCAGTTCTTC
few,TRBD2,TRBJ2-3,TRBV2,CASSEGTSGSTDTQYF,TGTGCCAGCAGTGAGGGGACTAGCGGGAGCACAGATACGCAGTATTTT
NA,TRBD1,TRBJ1-1,TRBV27,CASSLSSPGGDTEAFF,TGTGCCAGCAGTTTATCCTCGCCAGGGGGCGACACTGAAGCTTTCTTT
many,NA,TRBJ1-4,TRBV7-2,CASSSGATNEKLFF,TGTGCCAGCAGCTCAGGGGCGACTAATGAAAAACTGTTTTTT
few,TRBD1,TRBJ1-4,TRBV6-5,CASSWTGSNEKLFF,TGTGCCAGCAGCTGGACAGGGTCGAATGAAAAACTGTTTTTT
once,TRBD2,TRBJ2-3,TRBV4-3,CASSQGSGGPTDTQYF,TGCGCCAGCAGCCAAGGGAGCGGGGGGCCGACAGATACGCAGTATTTT
NA,NA,TRBJ2-7,TRBV4-2,CASSQDFGSETGVSSYEQYF,TGTGCCAGCAGCCAAGATTTCGGGTCTGAGACAGGAGTCAGCTCCTACGAGCAGTACTTC
NA,NA,TRBJ1-1,TRBV4-3,CASSQESGTTIPLTEAFF,TGCGCCAGCAGCCAAGAATCCGGGACAACGATACCTCTCACTGAAGCTTTCTTT
NA,TRBD2,TRBJ2-1,TRBV7-9,CASSSRFETSGGNEQFF,TGTGCCAGCAGCTCACGGTTCGAGACTAGCGGGGGTAATGAGCAGTTCTTC
NA,NA,TRBJ2-5,TRBV10-2,CTSSEAYGTQYF,TGCACCAGCAGTGAGGCCTACGGGACCCAGTACTTC
few,NA,TRBJ2-1,TRBV27,CASSPLNNEQFF,TGTGCCAGCAGCCCCCTGAACAATGAGCAGTTCTTC
NA,NA,TRBJ1-2,TRBV12-3/TRBV12-4,CASSLSPGGGFYGYTF,TGTGCCAGCAGTTTAAGCCCCGGGGGGGGCTTCTATGGCTACACCTTC
few,TRBD1,TRBJ1-4,TRBV9,CASNSGTGNEKLFF,TGTGCCAGCAACTCCGGGACAGGGAATGAAAAACTGTTTTTT
few,NA,TRBJ1-6,TRBV7-6,CASSLEAGFGSPLHF,TGTGCCAGCAGCTTAGAGGCAGGGTTCGGTTCACCCCTCCACTTT
few,TRBD1,TRBJ1-2,TRBV7-2,CASSLAGQGFYGYTF,TGTGCCAGCAGCTTAGCGGGACAGGGGTTCTATGGCTACACCTTC
NA,TRBD1,TRBJ1-1,TRBV7-2,CASSLSQGAITEAFF,TGTGCCAGCAGCTTAAGTCAGGGGGCGATTACTGAAGCTTTCTTT
many,TRBD1,TRBJ2-3,TRBV7-8,CAIRGQGFTDTQYF,TGTGCCATCCGGGGACAGGGCTTCACAGATACGCAGTATTTT
NA,NA,TRBJ1-4,TRBV12-3/TRBV12-4,CASTQGRVIEKLFF,TGTGCCAGCACACAGGGAAGGGTGATTGAAAAACTGTTTTTT
NA,NA,TRBJ1-4,TRBV4-3,CASSLSDLRDEKLFF,TGCGCCAGCAGCCTATCGGACCTTCGAGATGAAAAACTGTTTTTT
few,NA,TRBJ1-2,TRBV6-5,CASSYSEGGDGYTF,TGTGCCAGCAGTTACTCGGAGGGCGGGGATGGCTACACCTTC
NA,TRBD2,TRBJ2-5,TRBV6-2/TRBV6-3,CASSLPREVAGAQETQYF,TGTGCCAGCAGTCTACCCCGTGAGGTAGCGGGGGCCCAAGAGACCCAGTACTTC
many,NA,TRBJ2-1,TRBV7-9,CAQQLPYGGLTGTEHNEQFF,TGTGCCCAGCAGCTCCCTTACGGAGGACTGACCGGGACTGAACACAATGAGCAGTTCTTC
many,TRBD2,TRBJ2-1,TRBV6-1,CASSEVSGGGYNEQFF,TGTGCCAGCAGTGAAGTCTCGGGGGGAGGTTACAATGAGCAGTTCTTC
few,TRBD1,TRBJ2-5,TRBV11-1,CASGRDRGQTQYF,TGTGCCAGCGGCCGGGACAGGGGTCAGACCCAGTACTTC
NA,NA,TRBJ1-2,TRBV10-3,CAISENWISYGYTF,TGTGCCATCAGTGAAAATTGGATAAGCTATGGCTACACCTTC
few,NA,TRBJ1-2,TRBV19,CASRLEKTAGGYTF,TGTGCCAGTAGATTAGAAAAGACAGCTGGTGGCTACACCTTC
NA,NA,TRBJ1-3,TRBV10-3,CAALVGSGNTIYF,TGTGCCGCCCTGGTAGGGTCTGGAAACACCATATATTTT
NA,NA,TRBJ1-1,TRBV6-6,CASTPGGGWAADTEAFF,TGTGCCAGCACCCCAGGCGGGGGGTGGGCAGCGGACACTGAAGCTTTCTTT